A selection of T cell receptor beta chains follows, all from one sample in a study of cytomegalovirus exposure and HLA in healthy donors. Assay used: immunoSEQ multiplex PCR; TCRdb lists only in-frame clones, some missing. The sample holds 150,000 to 200,000 clones, 70% to 80% seen once. The sequenced sample consisted of PBMCs. These receptors came from a woman aged 25 to 45 in good health and CMV-seropositive. CDR3s include the opening cysteine and the closing phenylalanine or tryptophan. D genes are given only for firm matches. Only part of the rows carry a size: once, few, many, or a class if the clone is expanded.

V,length,size,D,J,DNA,CDR3
TRBV27,14,-,-,TRBJ1-1,TGTGCCAGCAGTTTCGCAGGGGAGAACACTGAAGCTTTCTTT,CASSFAGENTEAFF
TRBV7-8,16,-,TRBD2,TRBJ2-7,TGTGCCAGCAGCTTATCGTTGGCTAGCGGGGGGTTAGAGCAGTACTTC,CASSLSLASGGLEQYF
TRBV25-1,13,-,-,TRBJ1-1,TGTGCCAGCAGTGAATCTCGGGTCACTGAAGCTTTCTTT,CASSESRVTEAFF
TRBV5-1,16,-,TRBD2,TRBJ2-3,TGCGCCAGCAGTCGAACAGCTAGCGGGAGGGCAGATACGCAGTATTTT,CASSRTASGRADTQYF
TRBV9,18,-,TRBD2,TRBJ2-3,TGTGCCAGCAGCGTCTGGACTAGCGGGGGCCCTCTCACAGATACGCAGTATTTT,CASSVWTSGGPLTDTQYF
TRBV2,15,-,-,TRBJ1-1,TGTGCCAGCAGTGTATTCGGGTCGCAGAACACTGAAGCTTTCTTT,CASSVFGSQNTEAFF
TRBV5-4,16,-,-,TRBJ2-3,TGTGCCAGCAGCGTACAGTTCCTCGATAGCACAGATACGCAGTATTTT,CASSVQFLDSTDTQYF
TRBV7-6,16,-,TRBD1,TRBJ2-1,TGTGCCAGCAGCTTGGCCCGACAGGGGAGTCCCAATGAGCAGTTCTTC,CASSLARQGSPNEQFF
TRBV15,15,-,-,TRBJ2-7,TGTGCCACCAGCAGAGATATGAGAGGCTACCACGAGCAGTACTTC,CATSRDMRGYHEQYF
TRBV2,15,few,TRBD1,TRBJ2-1,TGTGCCAGCAGCTACGGGACAGGGGGCCGCAATGAGCAGTTCTTC,CASSYGTGGRNEQFF
TRBV4-3,14,-,TRBD1,TRBJ2-5,TGCGCCAGCAGCCCTACAGGGGGACAAGAGACCCAGTACTTC,CASSPTGGQETQYF
TRBV11-2,15,-,-,TRBJ2-5,TGTGCCAGCAGCTCGGGACTGGAGGGTAGGAAGACCCAGTACTTC,CASSSGLEGRKTQYF
TRBV14,13,-,-,TRBJ1-6,TGTGCCAGCTCGGGACACCTCTCGGGGCCCCTCCACTTT,CASSGHLSGPLHF
TRBV4-3,15,-,TRBD1,TRBJ1-6,TGCGCCAGCAGCCAAGAGGCAGGGGGGACTTCACCCCTCCACTTT,CASSQEAGGTSPLHF
TRBV6-4,15,-,TRBD1,TRBJ1-1,TGTGCCAGCAGTGCCTCTGAGGCAGGGGGCACTGAAGCTTTCTTT,CASSASEAGGTEAFF
TRBV19,16,-,-,TRBJ1-2,TGTGCCAGTAGTAAGCCCAACCAAGGACAGAACTATGGCTACACCTTC,CASSKPNQGQNYGYTF
TRBV7-8,14,-,TRBD2,TRBJ2-7,TGTGCCAGCAGCCTGGGACTAGCGGGAGGCGAGCAGTACTTC,CASSLGLAGGEQYF
TRBV29-1,13,-,TRBD1,TRBJ1-5,TGCAGCGTACAGGGGTCCGACCATCAGCCCCAGCATTTT,CSVQGSDHQPQHF
TRBV10-2,15,-,-,TRBJ1-2,TGCGCCAGCAGCGAAAATCTACAGGGTTACTATGGCTACACCTTC,CASSENLQGYYGYTF
TRBV7-8,15,-,-,TRBJ2-4,TGTGCCAGCAGCCCCCCCGGGGTAGCCAAAAACATTCAGTACTTC,CASSPPGVAKNIQYF
TRBV7-2,12,-,-,TRBJ2-3,TGTGCCAGCAGCCTGCGAACAGGTCTGCAGTATTTT,CASSLRTGLQYF
TRBV7-2,13,-,-,TRBJ2-7,TGTGCCAGCAGCTTTACTAGGAGCTACGAGCAGTACTTC,CASSFTRSYEQYF
TRBV29-1,16,-,TRBD2,TRBJ2-1,TGCAGCGTTGAAGATCTAGCGGGAGGGCCGGAGAATGAGCAGTTCTTC,CSVEDLAGGPENEQFF
TRBV5-1,15,-,TRBD2,TRBJ2-3,TGCGCCAGCAGCTTGGAAGGTAGCGGGAGGCGTCCTGCGTATTTT,CASSLEGSGRRPAYF
TRBV5-4,15,-,TRBD1,TRBJ1-2,TGTGCCAGCAGCGACCGGGACAGACATAACTATGGCTACACCTTC,CASSDRDRHNYGYTF
TRBV7-9,15,-,-,TRBJ1-1,TGTGCCAGCAGCTTAAGATCAGAAGTTTACACTGAAGCTTTCTTT,CASSLRSEVYTEAFF
TRBV5-4,11,-,-,TRBJ2-7,TGTGCCAGCAGCTTCGGTTACGAGCAGTACTTC,CASSFGYEQYF
TRBV15,18,-,TRBD2,TRBJ2-2,TGTGCCACCGCCACACGTCCGACTAGCGCCGATTACACCGGGGAGCTGTTTTTT,CATATRPTSADYTGELFF
TRBV4-1,16,-,-,TRBJ1-5,TGCGCCAGCAGCCAAAGGGGGAAGGGGACCCATCAGCCCCAGCATTTT,CASSQRGKGTHQPQHF
TRBV7-9,15,-,-,TRBJ2-1,TGTGCCAGCAGCTACGCAGGACAGCAATACAATGAGCAGTTCTTC,CASSYAGQQYNEQFF
TRBV2,12,-,-,TRBJ1-6,TGTGCCAGCAGCTCGACAAGCATAGCCCTCCACTTT,CASSSTSIALHF
TRBV6-1,12,-,-,TRBJ2-7,TGTGCCAGCAGTGCATTGAGATACGAGCAGTACTTC,CASSALRYEQYF
TRBV5-1,15,-,TRBD1,TRBJ2-5,TGCGCCAGCAGCTTGGTGGGACAGGGGATAGAGACCCAGTACTTC,CASSLVGQGIETQYF
TRBV6-6,15,-,-,TRBJ2-6,TGTGCCAGCAGTTACCGGACACGTGGGGCCAACGTCCTGACTTTC,CASSYRTRGANVLTF
TRBV6-1,15,-,TRBD2,TRBJ2-2,TGTGCCAGCAGTGAAACTAGCGGGAGCCGAGGGGAGCTGTTTTTT,CASSETSGSRGELFF
TRBV2,14,few,TRBD1,TRBJ2-7,TGTGCCAGCAAGGACAGGGGCTTATTCTACGAGCAGTACTTC,CASKDRGLFYEQYF
TRBV29-1,14,-,TRBD2,TRBJ2-3,TGCAGCGCAATTGGGACTAGCAGGACAGATACGCAGTATTTT,CSAIGTSRTDTQYF
TRBV9,14,-,TRBD1,TRBJ2-7,TGTGCCAGCAGCTCCCGGGACAGATCCTACGAGCAGTACTTC,CASSSRDRSYEQYF
TRBV7-2,13,once,-,TRBJ2-2,TGTGCCAGCAGCAGATATCAGGCCGGGGAGCTGTTTTTT,CASSRYQAGELFF
TRBV6-5,13,-,-,TRBJ1-1,TGTGCCAGCAGTGACTTCAGGGGCACTGAAGCTTTCTTT,CASSDFRGTEAFF
TRBV9,16,-,TRBD1,TRBJ2-2,TGTGCCAGCAGCACGTGGACAGGGGTGAACACCGGGGAGCTGTTTTTT,CASSTWTGVNTGELFF